The 14 T cell receptor beta chains in this list originate from one sample, sequenced in a study of glioma-infiltrating T cells. The iRepertoire nested amplicon-rescue multiplex PCR amplified TCR alpha and beta CDR3s from RNA. One entry per CDR3 protein, called by TCRdb with MiXCR from the multiplex PCR reads. The sample has tens of thousands of distinct CDR3 sequences, 20% to 25% seen once. The sample was glioma tissue, nonneoplastic brain tissue, or PBMCs (not recorded which). The receptors originated from a human donor with low-grade glioma or glioblastoma, undergoing nonglioma brain surgery, or in good health (not recorded which).

Turning to this clonotype: Being one base from a much bigger clone, this may be a read error. The chain couples TRBV6-6 to TRBJ2-5; D is tentatively TRBD1 or TRBD2 (5 bases each). CDR1 and CDR2 from the germline V gene are MNHNY and SVGAGI (reference sequence). There are 13 residues in the CDR3. The V end lost 7 bases, the J end lost 1 base, and 10 bases lay between the germline ends. Here the CDR3 reads CASTGRTQETQYF. CDR3 nucleotide sequence: TGTGCCAGCACGGGACGGACCCAAGAGACCCAGTACTTC.

This clonotype was detected ten times or more. The chain couples TRBV7-7 to TRBJ2-7; unclear D gene. The CDR3 extends over 14 amino acids. Trimming stripped 1 base from V and 1 base from J, with 8 bases between. Germline V CDR1 and CDR2: SSHAT, FNYEAQ (reference sequence). CDR3 sequence: CASSLEAGSYEQYF. The CDR3 region has the DNA TGTGCCAGCAGCTTAGAGGCAGGATCCTACGAGCAGTACTTC.

In this sample, this clonotype turned up many times. The rearrangement links TRBV6-6 to TRBJ2-7; TRBD1 matches 8 bases. The CDR3 has 18 residues. The trim removed 2 bases at V and 5 bases at J, leaving 17 bases unmatched. Per the germline V gene, CDR1 is MNHNY and CDR2 is SVGAGI (reference sequence). CDR3 region: CASSYAPGGRTGRHEQYF. For the CDR3, the DNA is TGTGCCAGCAGTTACGCCCCGGGTGGTAGGACAGGGCGTCACGAGCAGTACTTC.

There are a few counts of this clonotype. The chain carries TRBV2 and TRBJ2-3; TRBD2 matches at 9 bases. The CDR3 contains 16 residues. Germline trimming cut 2 bases from V and 2 bases from J; bases unmatched to any gene: 5. Germline V gives CDR1 SNHLY, CDR2 FYNNEI. CDR3 residues: CASSERPSGDTDTQYF. The CDR3, as DNA: TGTGCCAGCAGTGAAAGGCCTAGCGGGGACACAGATACGCAGTATTTT.

Concerning this clonotype itself: This may arise from a read error, as a much more abundant clone is one base away. The V gene is TRBV4-1, the J gene TRBJ2-5; TRBD2 matches 10 bases. The V gene end was trimmed by 1 base and the J gene end by 5 bases; junction bases not matched to a gene: 7. The CDR3 length is 16 residues. Germline values: CDR1 MGHRA, CDR2 YSYEKL. CDR3 protein: CASSQGSAGGHETQYF. The CDR3 nucleotides are TGCGCCAGCAGCCAAGGGTCAGCGGGAGGGCACGAGACCCAGTACTTC.

This clonotype was counted at least ten times. The J gene is TRBJ1-1, the V gene TRBV18, with 7 positions matching TRBD1. The CDR3 contains 14 residues. Germline assignment: CDR1 KGHSH and CDR2 LQKENI. Trimming at V came to 6 bases and at J to 1 base, leaving 5 bases not matched to a gene. DNA for the CDR3: TGTGCCAGCTCCCCGACAGGGTGGAACACTGAAGCTTTCTTT. Amino acids: CASSPTGWNTEAFF.

Comments on this clonotype: One base away lies a much larger clone, so this may be a sequencing read error. The gene calls are TRBV14 and TRBJ1-3; D not certain. Trimming stripped 6 bases from V and 2 bases from J, with 8 bases between. The germline gives CDR1 SGHDN, CDR2 FVKESK. The CDR3 loop spans 13 amino acids. The DNA of the CDR3 is TGTGCCAGCAGACATGTCGCTGGAAACACCATATATTTT. It is translated as CASRHVAGNTIYF.

There are many counts of this clonotype. This chain joins TRBV20-1 and TRBJ2-1; a possible D gene is TRBD2 (5 bases). V lost 3 bases to trimming and J lost 2 bases, with 8 bases between them. In germline, CDR1 is DFQATT, CDR2 SNEGSKA (reference sequence). This CDR3 contains 13 residues. CDR3 nucleotide sequence: TGCAGTGCTAGTTCCGGGGCCTACAATGAGCAGTTCTTC. Residues: CSASSGAYNEQFF.

J is TRBJ2-3 and V is TRBV12-3 or TRBV12-4, with 13 nucleotides matching TRBD2. J lost 0 bases, V lost 6 bases, and 6 bases had no gene match. This CDR3 spans 17 amino acids. CDR3 nucleotide sequence: TGTGCCAGCAGCCTCCAGACTAGCGGGAGGAGCACAGATACGCAGTATTTT. This gives the protein CASSLQTSGRSTDTQYF.

This chain uses TRBV4-1 with TRBJ1-4; D may be TRBD1 (5 bases). The CDR3 covers 14 residues. V lost 1 base and J lost 11, with 14 bases in between. CDR1 MGHRA and CDR2 YSYEKL come from the germline V gene. The CDR3 bases are TGCGCCAGCAGCCAAGGTCTCAGGGTTGGTAAACTGTTTTTT. Translating gives CASSQGLRVGKLFF.

The chain combines TRBV2 with TRBJ2-7, with a tentative D call TRBD1 (6 bases). V was cut by 5 bases and J by 3 bases, with 11 bases left in between. The CDR3 length is 13 residues. CDR1 and CDR2 from the germline V gene are SNHLY and FYNNEI. CDR3 nucleotides: TGTGCCAGCAGTTCCGGACAGCGCTACGAGCAGTACTTC. Translation: CASSSGQRYEQYF.

As for this clonotype: This may be a read error, as it is one base from a much larger clone. V is TRBV18 and J is TRBJ2-7; D is undetermined. This CDR3 region has 12 residues. Germline V CDR1 and CDR2: KGHSH, LQKENI. V was cut by 5 bases and J by 3 bases, with 8 bases left in between. DNA for the CDR3: TGTGCCAGCTCATCCCAAGACTACGAGCAGTACTTC. Its translation: CASSSQDYEQYF.

This clonotype was recorded many times. The chain recombines TRBV6-1 with TRBJ1-5; no clear D gene. The CDR3 extends over 14 amino acids. Trimming removed 5 bases from V and 5 bases from J, with 13 bases in between. Germline CDR1 MNHNS, CDR2 SASEGT. This CDR3 is CASSPGRTYQPQHF. CDR3 sequence (DNA): TGTGCCAGCAGTCCCGGCAGGACGTATCAGCCCCAGCATTTT.

The table lists this clonotype with many counts. The chain joins TRBV20-1 to TRBJ2-7; 8 bases map to TRBD2. CDR3 length: 14 amino acids. CDR1 and CDR2 from the germline V gene are DFQATT and SNEGSKA (reference sequence). J gave up 5 bases and V 2 bases, and 8 bases lay outside the gene matches. The CDR3 DNA follows: TGCAGTGCTAGACAAACCGGGACTAGTCACGAGCAGTACTTC. Translation: CSARQTGTSHEQYF.